Presented here are 30 T cell receptor beta chains from one specimen sequenced in a study of OX40 agonist ivuxolimab in advanced cancers. Library creation used the immunoSEQ multiplex PCR assay. In its TCRdb copy, this immuneACCESS table keeps in-frame sequences only and misses some clones. Where compared with another copy, unresolved V genes explain less than half of these, and the others have no known cause. Present in this sample are fewer than 95,000 clones, 70% to 90% of which were seen just once. The ten most abundant clones make up 6.5% to 9% of the sample. The sample in question was CD4+ or CD8+ T cells sorted from blood, obtained in a trial of the OX40 agonist ivuxolimab. All receptors come from an adult with an advanced solid tumor such as melanoma, head and neck, liver or kidney cancer.

J is TRBJ2-2 and V is TRBV29-1, with D possibly matching TRBD1 (6 bases). The CDR3 sequence is 13 residues long. Germline V gene sequence: CDR1 SQVTM, CDR2 ANQGSEA. The V end lost 4 bases, the J end lost 4 bases, and 10 bases lay between the germline ends. The CDR3 DNA reads TGCAGCGTTGTCCCGGACAGCACCGGGGAGCTGTTTTTT. It yields the protein CSVVPDSTGELFF.

The rearrangement uses TRBV6-5 and TRBJ2-7, with D possibly being TRBD1 (5 bases). The CDR3 is 14 amino acids. CDR1 is MNHEY and CDR2 is SVGAGI in the germline V gene. V lost 3 bases, J lost 4 bases, and 13 bases lay in between. The DNA for the CDR3 is TGTGCCAGCAGTTATGGGCAGGGTGGGTACGAGCAGTACTTC. Amino acid sequence: CASSYGQGGYEQYF.

This chain connects TRBV5-8 to TRBJ1-5, with 10 bases lining up with TRBD1. The CDR3 has 14 amino acids. Germline V gene lookup returns CDR1 SGHTS and CDR2 YDEGEE. Unmatched junction bases numbered 5, after V lost 5 bases and J lost 6 bases. CDR3 nucleotide sequence: TGTGCCAGCAGGTGGACAGGGGGGGCTCAGCCCCAGCATTTT. This codes for CASRWTGGAQPQHF.

The CDR3 loop reads CASRARPGEGPDTQYF. The CDR3 DNA sequence: TGTGCCAGCAGGGCTAGGCCAGGGGAGGGCCCAGATACGCAGTATTTT. The V call is TRBV25-1, the J call TRBJ2-3; TRBD2 is a possible D gene (7 bases). The germline V and J ends were trimmed by 6 bases and 4 bases, with 20 bases remaining between them. CDR1 and CDR2 (germline): MGHDK, SYGVNS. This CDR3 is built from 16 residues.

The chain has TRBV11-3 and TRBJ2-5, with 7 bases fitting TRBD2. TRBJ2-7 matches the DNA end more closely, so the J call is doubtful. CDR3 length: 14 amino acids. Germline V gives CDR1 SGHNT, CDR2 YENEEA. CDR3 residues: CASSSLGRENEQYF. The CDR3 coding sequence is TGTGCCAGCAGCTCCTTGGGGCGGGAGAACGAGCAGTACTTC.

This clone was seen more than once but under ten times. The rearrangement joins TRBV18 to TRBJ1-5, with 11 bases matching TRBD1. J gave up 2 bases and V 1 base, and 4 bases lay outside the gene matches. The germline V gene encodes CDR1 KGHSH and CDR2 LQKENI. The CDR3 length is 17 residues. The CDR3 here is CASSPQGQGGRNQPQHF. The CDR3 DNA follows: TGTGCCAGCTCACCACAGGGACAGGGGGGACGCAATCAGCCCCAGCATTTT. Variable domain in full (rest from reference TRBV18 and TRBJ1-5): NAGVMQNPRHLVRRRGQEARLRCSPMKGHSHVYWYRQLPEEGLKFMVYLQKENIIDESGMPKERFSAEFPKEGPSILRIQQVVRGDSAAYFCASSPQGQGGRNQPQHFGDGTRLSIL.

This chain connects TRBV29-1 to TRBJ2-3; 11 bases match TRBD2. With V trimmed by 6 bases and J by 3 bases, 8 bases remained unmatched. Germline CDR1 reads SQVTM; CDR2 reads ANQGSEA. The CDR3 contains 15 residues. The CDR3 DNA is TGCAGCGTCGCCGGGACTAGCGGTTTAACAGATACGCAGTATTTT. Translated, it gives CSVAGTSGLTDTQYF.

CDR3 in amino acids: CASSFDGGPNTGELFF. CDR3 nucleotide sequence: TGTGCCAGCAGCTTTGATGGCGGGCCGAACACCGGGGAGCTGTTTTTT. The gene calls are TRBV7-9 and TRBJ2-2; the D gene is possibly TRBD2 (5 bases). Between the trimmed V and J ends, which lost 3 bases and 0 bases, there was a span of 11 bases. This CDR3 region has 16 residues. CDR1 and CDR2 (germline): SEHNR, FQNEAQ (reference sequence).

The chain couples TRBV11-3 to TRBJ2-1; the match to TRBD2 covers 7 bases. V was clipped by 0 bases and J by 4 bases; unmatched bases: 3. The CDR3 is made up of 15 amino acids. CDR1 SGHNT and CDR2 YENEEA come from the germline V gene. This CDR3 reads CASSLEERDYNEQFF. In nucleotides, the CDR3 is TGTGCCAGCAGCTTAGAAGAGCGGGATTACAATGAGCAGTTCTTC.

The chain employs TRBV30 and TRBJ2-2; 8 bases are a match to TRBD1. The V and J ends lost 4 bases and 5 bases, in that order; junction bases with no gene match: 3. The germline V gene has CDR1 GTSNPN and CDR2 SVGIG (reference sequence). This CDR3 has 13 amino acids. This CDR3 reads CAWTRTGTGELFF. CDR3 nucleotide sequence: TGTGCCTGGACCAGGACAGGGACCGGGGAGCTGTTTTTT.

The chain combines TRBV27 with TRBJ2-7, with D unclear. Per the germline V gene, CDR1 is MNHEY and CDR2 is SMNVEV (reference sequence). CDR3 length equals 14 residues. Trimming took 0 bases from V and 5 from J, leaving 11 bases between them. CDR3 protein: CASSLSVASHEQYF. In nucleotides, the CDR3 is TGTGCCAGCAGTTTATCCGTGGCCAGCCACGAGCAGTACTTC.

This rearrangement joins TRBV23-1 to TRBJ2-7; D is possibly TRBD2 (7 bases). TRBV23-1 qualifies as an ORF whose function is uncertain. The CDR3 loop spans 13 amino acids. V was trimmed by 6 bases and J by 3 bases, leaving 12 bases between them. The CDR3 is CASSPGGYYEQYF. In DNA, the CDR3 is TGCGCCAGCAGCCCGGGGGGCTACTACGAGCAGTACTTC.

The genes are TRBV4-1 and TRBJ1-2, with TRBD1 as a possible D gene (5 bases). Trimming left V 1 base short and J 4 bases short, with 7 bases between. This CDR3 has 13 residues. Germline CDR1 MGHRA, CDR2 YSYEKL. The DNA for the CDR3 is TGCGCCAGCAGCCAAGTTGGGGCCTATGGCTACACCTTC. Translating gives CASSQVGAYGYTF.

The V call is TRBV2, the J call TRBJ2-1; 11 nucleotides match TRBD2. After removal of 6 bases from V and 6 bases from J, the junction contained 7 bases not matched to a gene. This CDR3 comprises 15 residues. The germline gives CDR1 SNHLY, CDR2 FYNNEI. The CDR3, as DNA: TGTGCCAGCAGCGATAGCGGGAGGGGAACCAATGAGCAGTTCTTC. It yields the protein CASSDSGRGTNEQFF.

J is TRBJ2-7 and V is TRBV10-3; TRBD1 or TRBD2 may be the D gene (5 bases each). The CDR3 sequence is 13 residues long. Per germline, CDR1 ENHRY and CDR2 SYGVKD. V lost 9 bases and J lost 5, with 17 bases in between. The DNA for the CDR3 is TGTGCCATAGGGACGCCAACGAGCAACGAGCAGTACTTC. Translating gives CAIGTPTSNEQYF.

The genes are TRBV6-1 and TRBJ1-1; 10 nucleotides agree with TRBD1. V trimming: 3 bases; J trimming: 4 bases; junction bases outside the gene matches: 5. CDR1 is MNHNS and CDR2 is SASEGT in the germline V gene. This CDR3 is built from 15 residues. The CDR3 nucleotides read TGTGCCAGCAGTGACGGGACAGGGGTTGCCACTGAAGCTTTCTTT. Translating gives CASSDGTGVATEAFF.

The chain is built from TRBV11-3 and TRBJ2-2, with a weak D call TRBD2 (6 bases). There are 15 residues in the CDR3. Germline V lookup: CDR1 SGHNT, CDR2 YENEEA. The germline V and J ends were trimmed by 5 bases and 0 bases, with 10 bases remaining between them. DNA for the CDR3: TGTGCCAGCAGCCTAGGAGGGGCGAACACCGGGGAGCTGTTTTTT. This gives the protein CASSLGGANTGELFF.

The genes are TRBV25-1 and TRBJ1-2; the match to TRBD1 covers 8 bases. The CDR3 consists of 13 residues. V lost 7 bases and J lost 6; bases outside the gene matches: 7. Germline CDR1 MGHDK, CDR2 SYGVNS. In DNA, the CDR3 is TGTGCCAGCAAGGACAGGGTATATGATGGCTACACCTTC. It encodes CASKDRVYDGYTF.

The table lists this clone with a count of one. V is TRBV19 and J is TRBJ2-2, with TRBD1 as a possible D gene (6 bases). Trimming took off 7 bases at V and 7 bases at J, with 10 bases between the two ends. Looked up from germline, CDR1 is LNHDA and CDR2 is SQIVND (reference sequence). CDR3 length equals 12 residues. CDR3 protein: CASTGTYGELFF. The CDR3 DNA reads TGTGCCAGTACCGGGACATACGGGGAGCTGTTTTTT.

The chain has TRBV7-9 and TRBJ2-3; TRBD2 aligns across 7 bases. The CDR3 totals 15 residues. Germline V gene sequence: CDR1 SEHNR, CDR2 FQNEAQ (reference sequence). The junction had 8 bases not matched to a gene; V was cut back by 6 bases and J by 2 bases. CDR3 in amino acids: CASSYRSGYTDTQYF. For the CDR3, the DNA is TGTGCCAGCAGTTATCGTAGCGGGTACACAGATACGCAGTATTTT.

The chain has TRBV19 and TRBJ2-2, with D maybe TRBD1 (6 bases). V dropped 0 bases and J dropped 5 bases, with 19 bases sitting between them. Germline-derived CDR1 and CDR2 are LNHDA and SQIVND (reference sequence). The CDR3 length is 18 residues. In DNA form, the CDR3 reads TGTGCCAGTAGTATAGATCTGGGTATGGGGGCGCGGACCGGGGAGCTGTTTTTT. Translation gives CASSIDLGMGARTGELFF.

This sequence joins TRBV14 and TRBJ1-5, with D tentatively TRBD1 (5 bases). V was clipped by 3 bases and J by 5 bases, with 8 bases between them. The CDR3 totals 13 residues. Germline-derived CDR1 and CDR2 are SGHDN and FVKESK. The CDR3: CASSHQGDQPQHF. CDR3 DNA sequence: TGTGCCAGCAGCCATCAGGGCGATCAGCCCCAGCATTTT.

The CDR3: CASSLVAATYEQYF. The CDR3 DNA is TGCGCCAGCAGCTTGGTGGCAGCCACCTACGAGCAGTACTTC. The rearrangement joins TRBV5-1 to TRBJ2-7; no clear D. This CDR3 comprises 14 residues. Germline CDR1 reads SGHRS; CDR2 reads YFSETQ. Trimming stripped 0 bases from V and 2 bases from J, with 9 bases between.

The chain carries TRBV4-1 and TRBJ1-2, with TRBD1 matching over 7 bases. The trim removed 2 bases at V and 8 bases at J, leaving 14 bases unmatched. The germline gives CDR1 MGHRA, CDR2 YSYEKL. The CDR3 contains 16 residues. The CDR3 sequence: CASSQLREQGREGYTF. The CDR3 coding sequence is TGCGCCAGCAGCCAACTTCGTGAACAGGGGAGAGAGGGCTACACCTTC.

The V and J genes are TRBV15 and TRBJ2-1; a weak D match, TRBD2 (5 bases). Germline values: CDR1 LNHNV, CDR2 YYDKDF (reference sequence). V dropped 8 bases and J dropped 0 bases, with 5 bases sitting between them. The length of the CDR3 is 12 residues. CDR3 residues: CATGSSYNEQFF. The CDR3 DNA is TGTGCCACCGGGAGCTCCTACAATGAGCAGTTCTTC.

The J gene is TRBJ2-5, the V gene TRBV5-1; D assignment may be TRBD1 or TRBD2 (6 bases each). Germline CDR1 SGHRS, CDR2 YFSETQ. The CDR3 extends over 14 amino acids. Trimming took off 0 bases at V and 1 base at J, with 7 bases between the two ends. Written as DNA, the CDR3 is TGCGCCAGCAGCTTGGGGGGGGCCCAAGAGACCCAGTACTTC. Protein sequence: CASSLGGAQETQYF.

This clone occurred a few times. The chain recombines TRBV28 with TRBJ1-2; D perhaps matches TRBD1 (5 bases). Trimming removed 5 bases at V and 6 bases at J, with 10 bases between. This CDR3 contains 12 residues. In germline, CDR1 is MDHEN, CDR2 SYDVKM. CDR3 loop: CASSGRDHGYTF. As DNA, the CDR3 is TGTGCCAGCAGTGGCAGGGACCATGGCTACACCTTC.

The chain recombines TRBV5-5 with TRBJ1-1, with 8 bases that match TRBD1. CDR3 length: 18 amino acids. From germline, CDR1 is SGHKS and CDR2 YYEKEE (reference sequence). V lost 3 bases and J lost 4; bases outside the gene matches: 17. The CDR3 DNA is TGTGCCAGCAGCTCATCGATACCCCAGGGGGCGCGTCCCACTGAAGCTTTCTTT. Translation: CASSSSIPQGARPTEAFF.

V is TRBV4-2 and J is TRBJ2-5; 9 bases are shared with TRBD2. V was pared by 3 bases and J by 3 bases, with 8 bases of the junction left unmatched. Germline-derived CDR1 and CDR2 are LGHNA and YNFKEQ. This CDR3 spans 16 amino acids. The CDR3 loop reads CASSQDGTSWEETQYF. DNA for the CDR3: TGTGCCAGCAGCCAGGATGGGACTAGCTGGGAAGAGACCCAGTACTTC.

This clone was recorded a few times. The V call is TRBV5-1, the J call TRBJ1-5, with D possibly matching TRBD1 (6 bases). CDR3 length equals 14 residues. Trimming removed 4 bases at V and 4 bases at J, with 12 bases between. In germline, CDR1 is SGHRS, CDR2 YFSETQ. The CDR3: CASSPDSGNQPQHF. The CDR3, as DNA: TGCGCCAGCAGCCCGGACAGTGGGAATCAGCCCCAGCATTTT.